The rows below give T cell receptor beta chains drawn from one sample of a study of cytomegalovirus exposure and HLA in healthy donors. Libraries were prepared by immunoSEQ multiplex PCR; TCRdb keeps only in-frame clonotypes and omits some of them. The table has some 170,000 clones, about four fifths seen once. The sample was PBMCs. The source is a girl aged 10-17 years in good health and CMV-seropositive. Each CDR3 is given with its conserved first and last residue. The D gene is left open where the match is weak. Not every row has a clone size; where given, it reads once, few, many or a size class.

d_call	v_call	clone_size	cdr3_length	j_call	cdr3_aa
TRBD2	TRBV6-5	NA	13	TRBJ2-1	CASSYREGNEQFF
TRBD2	TRBV5-4	NA	18	TRBJ2-7	CASSTGTSGGARGYEQYF
NA	TRBV30	few	18	TRBJ2-4	CAWRNGRWGVGAKNIQYF
TRBD1	TRBV2	NA	20	TRBJ1-5	CASSETPRTGGRGGGQPQHF
TRBD1	TRBV2	NA	14	TRBJ1-2	CASSVETGVDGYTF
TRBD1	TRBV28	NA	16	TRBJ2-7	CASSLLPGQGSYEQYF
TRBD1	TRBV13	once	14	TRBJ2-7	CASSPGQATYEQYF
TRBD1	TRBV30	NA	16	TRBJ2-7	CAWSVIQGGSSYEQYF
NA	TRBV19	NA	14	TRBJ1-5	CASSIQGSNQPQHF
NA	TRBV19	NA	13	TRBJ1-4	CASGNRDYEKLFF
NA	TRBV5-4	NA	17	TRBJ2-5	CASRVTTLLKIQETQYF
TRBD1	TRBV7-8	NA	15	TRBJ1-5	CASSLDRLTNQPQHF
TRBD1	TRBV10-3	NA	19	TRBJ1-4	CAISGGTGDIKDGSEKLFF
NA	TRBV28	NA	14	TRBJ1-4	CASSLWLSGEKLFF
NA	TRBV5-1	NA	15	TRBJ2-7	CASSRSAGVRNEQYF
TRBD1	TRBV29-1	NA	15	TRBJ1-3	CSARTGDFTGNTIYF
NA	TRBV4-3	NA	15	TRBJ2-5	CASSQVYSAQETQYF
NA	TRBV28	once	13	TRBJ1-5	CASTGGPPWPQHF
NA	TRBV6-6	NA	12	TRBJ2-7	CASERQGFEQYF
NA	TRBV19	few	14	TRBJ1-5	CASSIGTNNQPQHF
NA	TRBV6-5	few	14	TRBJ2-7	CASSAAGTHYEQYF
NA	TRBV30	NA	11	TRBJ1-2	CAWSADYGYTF
TRBD1	TRBV30	NA	16	TRBJ1-2	CAWSLLHPTGNYGYTF
NA	TRBV4-2	NA	15	TRBJ1-1	CASSQDQGLGTEAFF
NA	TRBV4-3	NA	13	TRBJ1-2	CASSPTREDGYTF
TRBD2	TRBV10-2	NA	14	TRBJ2-5	CASSDSSGSGTQYF
NA	TRBV7-9	NA	16	TRBJ1-1	CASSLQRGPMNTEAFF
NA	TRBV5-6	few	14	TRBJ2-1	CASSWGDSYNEQFF
NA	TRBV7-2	NA	15	TRBJ1-2	CASSLAQGEYYGYTF
TRBD1	TRBV2	NA	14	TRBJ1-1	CASRLNRGFGEAFF
NA	TRBV6-1	NA	14	TRBJ1-1	CASSEWGGRTEAFF
TRBD2	TRBV5-1	once	17	NA	CASSPLSSGRGSYEQYF
NA	TRBV9	NA	16	TRBJ1-4	CASSGEPGNTNEKLFF
TRBD1	TRBV5-6	NA	15	TRBJ1-2	CASSPLTGGVNGYTF
TRBD1	TRBV4-1	NA	14	TRBJ2-7	CASSQGQGLYEQYF
TRBD2	TRBV5-1	NA	20	TRBJ2-3	CASSPSVVAGGYPSTDTQYF
NA	TRBV11-2	few	12	TRBJ1-1	CASSVQGTEAFF
NA	TRBV5-1	NA	16	TRBJ2-3	CASSLADGVGPDTQYF
NA	TRBV6-1	NA	14	TRBJ1-3	CASSTTDSGNTIYF
TRBD1	TRBV11-2	NA	16	TRBJ2-7	CASSLSGWTGSKEQYF
NA	TRBV5-4	NA	14	TRBJ2-7	CASSPRENAYEQYF
TRBD2	TRBV5-1	few	15	TRBJ2-1	CASSSGSGRPDEQFF
TRBD1	TRBV18	NA	13	NA	CASSPSDRAEQYF
TRBD2	TRBV28	NA	18	TRBJ2-5	CASSPGTSGRLTQETQYF
NA	TRBV7-3	NA	14	TRBJ1-2	CASSLIREADGYTF
NA	TRBV11-1	NA	13	TRBJ1-1	CASSLRGSAEAFF
NA	TRBV5-1	NA	14	TRBJ2-1	CASSGHIPYNEQFF
NA	TRBV27	NA	13	TRBJ2-1	CASSSRVVNEQFF
TRBD1	TRBV7-7	NA	15	TRBJ2-3	CASSRGTGWPDTQYF
NA	TRBV30	once	13	TRBJ2-5	CAWRGATPETQYF
TRBD1	TRBV11-3	NA	15	TRBJ2-7	CASSLGSGTAYEQYF
NA	TRBV28	NA	12	TRBJ2-7	CASSLGTYEQYF
TRBD1	TRBV9	NA	15	TRBJ2-5	CASSLPRTGEETQYF
TRBD1	TRBV7-2	NA	18	TRBJ2-4	CASSPYHTAGGIKNIQYF
NA	TRBV7-8	NA	15	TRBJ1-1	CASSSGTGSYTEAFF
TRBD1	TRBV19	few	17	TRBJ2-3	CASSGATGHPSTDTQYF
NA	TRBV5-4	NA	14	TRBJ1-2	CASSIDTGRYGYTF
NA	TRBV25-1	few	18	TRBJ1-4	CASSANRAGDGSNEKLFF
TRBD1	TRBV27	NA	14	TRBJ1-2	CASSSGTANYGYTF
NA	TRBV11-2	NA	14	TRBJ1-4	CASSLNRAGEKLFF